Presented here are 28 T cell receptor beta chains from one specimen sequenced in a study of graft-versus-host responses after intestinal transplantation. These receptors have no known antigen. Data came from immunoSEQ multiplex PCR; TCRdb stores just in-frame clones and leaves some out. The repertoire consists of 80,000 to 100,000 clones, with around 90% occurring once and the leading ten covering around 0.1%. Sequencing was performed on unstimulated CD4+ T cells sorted from spleen or lymph node cells, taken before intestinal transplant. These receptors were collected from a human donor who received an intestinal transplant.

The V call is TRBV11-2, the J call TRBJ1-1; the D gene is possibly TRBD1 (6 bases). The V end lost 1 base, the J end lost 2 bases, and 11 bases lay between the germline ends. CDR1 is SGHAT, CDR2 FQNNGV, per germline. The CDR3 covers 15 residues. CDR3 loop: CASSLGGGDNTEAFF. The DNA of the CDR3 is TGTGCCAGCAGCTTAGGAGGGGGGGATAACACTGAAGCTTTCTTT.

In the case of this clone: A junction boundary mismatches the germline segment, possibly from a read error. The CDR3 here is CAITATSGGIGVF. The CDR3 coding sequence is TGTGCCATCACGGCGACTAGCGGGGGGATCGGAGTCTTC. The V call is TRBV10-3, the J call TRBJ2-1; 13 nucleotides agree with TRBD2. Germline CDR1 is ENHRY and CDR2 is SYGVKD. The CDR3 loop spans 13 amino acids.

V gene TRBV19 combines with J gene TRBJ2-3; TRBD2 matches at 11 bases. The CDR3 loop spans 16 amino acids. V lost 11 bases to trimming and J lost 1 base; unmatched junction nucleotides: 11. CDR1 LNHDA and CDR2 SQIVND come from the germline V gene (reference sequence). CDR3 residues: CASRLAGGGGTDTQYF. The CDR3 region has the DNA TGTGCCTCCCGGCTAGCGGGGGGCGGGGGCACAGATACGCAGTATTTT.

The rearrangement joins TRBV2 to TRBJ2-1, with TRBD2 identical over 15 bases. CDR3 length: 19 residues. Per germline, CDR1 SNHLY and CDR2 FYNNEI. Losses at the gene ends were 7 bases for V and 0 bases for J; bases not matched to a gene: 10. CDR3 loop: CASTPGTSGGPSSYNEQFF. For the CDR3, the DNA is TGTGCCAGCACCCCCGGGACTAGCGGGGGGCCCAGCTCCTACAATGAGCAGTTCTTC.

To note about this clone: Additional DNA sequences in this sample encode the identical CDR3. The rearrangement links TRBV18 to TRBJ1-1; D call uncertain. Deletions cut 3 bases from V and 5 bases from J, with 13 bases between. The germline V gene encodes CDR1 KGHSH and CDR2 LQKENI. CDR3 size: 14 residues. CDR3 nucleotide sequence: TGTGCCAGCTCACCTTTGGCCTCCGATACTGAAGCTTTCTTT. It encodes CASSPLASDTEAFF.

The chain recombines TRBV27 with TRBJ1-1; no definite D call. The CDR3 runs to 14 residues. CDR1 is MNHEY, CDR2 SMNVEV, per germline (reference sequence). Between the trimmed V and J ends, which lost 2 bases and 5 bases, there was a span of 12 bases. Here the CDR3 reads CASSLKGEGTEAFF. Written as DNA, the CDR3 is TGTGCCAGCAGTTTAAAAGGCGAGGGAACTGAAGCTTTCTTT.

J is TRBJ2-5 and V is TRBV15; the D gene is possibly TRBD1 (6 bases). V lost 6 bases and J 0 bases, leaving 8 bases between the germline ends. This CDR3 contains 13 residues. Looked up from germline, CDR1 is LNHNV and CDR2 is YYDKDF (reference sequence). The CDR3 is CATRRDNQETQYF. DNA for the CDR3: TGTGCCACCAGAAGGGACAACCAAGAGACCCAGTACTTC.

V gene TRBV5-6 combines with J gene TRBJ1-2; D gene unclear. CDR1 is SGHDT, CDR2 YYEEEE, per germline. Between the trimmed V and J ends, which lost 0 bases and 8 bases, there was a span of 14 bases. The CDR3 is 14 residues long. CDR3 amino acids: CASSLAEIAGGYTF. The DNA of the CDR3 is TGTGCCAGCAGCTTGGCAGAAATCGCAGGCGGCTACACCTTC.

V usage is TRBV10-1 and J usage is TRBJ2-5, with unresolved D. Germline values: CDR1 WNHNN, CDR2 SYGVQD (reference sequence). This CDR3 spans 13 amino acids. V was pared by 0 bases and J by 4 bases, with 6 bases between. This CDR3 is CASSESPGETQYF. The CDR3 DNA reads as TGCGCCAGCAGTGAGTCGCCGGGAGAGACCCAGTACTTC.

This chain joins TRBV7-2 and TRBJ2-4; no firm D call. V lost 1 base, J lost 3 bases, and 13 bases lay in between. From germline, CDR1 is SGHTA and CDR2 FQGNSA. This CDR3 comprises 16 residues. CDR3 sequence reads: CASSLGFSGGKNIQYF. The CDR3 region has the DNA TGTGCCAGCAGCTTAGGGTTTTCGGGTGGCAAAAACATTCAGTACTTC.

The rearrangement joins TRBV6-5 to TRBJ1-1, with D possibly being TRBD1 (6 bases). Germline CDR1 MNHEY, CDR2 SVGAGI. The CDR3 loop spans 13 amino acids. Trimming left V 5 bases short and J 8 bases short, with 15 bases between. Written as DNA, the CDR3 is TGTGCCAGCAGTCCAGCCCGGACAGAAGAAGCTTTCTTT. This sequence encodes CASSPARTEEAFF.

V is TRBV7-8 and J is TRBJ1-4; 7 positions agree with TRBD1. CDR3 length: 13 residues. Germline CDR1 reads SGHVS; CDR2 reads FQNEAQ. Unmatched junction bases numbered 6, after V lost 3 bases and J lost 11 bases. CDR3 in amino acids: CASSFQGGSKLFF. The CDR3 DNA reads TGTGCCAGCAGCTTTCAGGGGGGCTCGAAACTGTTTTTT. Combining the CDR3 with reference TRBV7-8 and TRBJ1-4 gives the whole variable domain GAGVSQSPRYKVAKRGQDVALRCDPISGHVSLFWYQQALGQGPEFLTYFQNEAQLDKSGLPSDRFFAERPEGSVSTLKIQRTQQEDSAVYLCASSFQGGSKLFFGSGTQLSVL.

V and J are TRBV6-6 and TRBJ2-7; TRBD1 matches at 8 bases. CDR3 size: 14 residues. Germline CDR1 reads MNHNY; CDR2 reads SVGAGI (reference sequence). V lost 6 bases to trimming and J lost 3 bases; unmatched junction nucleotides: 7. In DNA, the CDR3 is TGTGCCAGCAGCGCCCGCGACAGGGGCTACGAGCAGTACTTC. It translates to CASSARDRGYEQYF.

This clone showed up just once. The chain joins TRBV5-1 to TRBJ2-3, with D perhaps TRBD2 (5 bases). From germline, CDR1 is SGHRS and CDR2 YFSETQ. The CDR3 runs 15 residues. Trimming left V 0 bases short and J 6 bases short, with 14 bases between. The CDR3 sequence is CASSLAGAPGDTQYF. In DNA form, the CDR3 reads TGCGCCAGCAGCTTGGCCGGCGCCCCGGGGGATACGCAGTATTTT.

This rearrangement joins TRBV12-5 to TRBJ1-2; TRBD1 agrees at 7 bases. From germline, CDR1 is LGHNT and CDR2 FRNRAP. This CDR3 comprises 14 residues. The trim removed 0 bases at V and 7 bases at J, leaving 5 bases unmatched. Written as DNA, the CDR3 is TGTGCTAGTGGTTTGGTAACAGGGGTGAGTGGCTACACCTTC. Amino acid sequence: CASGLVTGVSGYTF. The full variable domain, with the rest looked up from reference TRBV12-5 and TRBJ1-2, is DARVTQTPRHKVTEMGQEVTMRCQPILGHNTVFWYRQTMMQGLELLAYFRNRAPLDDSGMPKDRFSAEMPDATLATLKIQPSEPRDSAVYFCASGLVTGVSGYTFGSGTRLTVV.

The rearrangement uses TRBV18 and TRBJ1-4; 7 bases agree with TRBD1. The junction had 1 base not matched to a gene; V was cut back by 3 bases and J by 3 bases. Germline V gene lookup returns CDR1 KGHSH and CDR2 LQKENI. The CDR3 is made up of 14 amino acids. The chain's CDR3 is CASSPRGANEKLFF. For the CDR3, the DNA is TGTGCCAGCTCACCCAGGGGGGCTAATGAAAAACTGTTTTTT.

The chain has TRBV5-1 and TRBJ2-7; 9 bases are a match to TRBD2. Germline-derived CDR1 and CDR2 are SGHRS and YFSETQ. The J segment lost 0 bases and the V segment lost 4 bases, leaving 5 bases of the junction unmatched. The CDR3 totals 15 residues. CDR3 in DNA: TGCGCCAGCAGCCTCGCGGGGGGGAGCTCCTACGAGCAGTACTTC. Translating it yields CASSLAGGSSYEQYF. Supplemented by reference TRBV5-1 and TRBJ2-7, the full variable domain reads KAGVTQTPRYLIKTRGQQVTLSCSPISGHRSVSWYQQTPGQGLQFLFEYFSETQRNKGNFPGRFSGRQFSNSRSEMNVSTLELGDSALYLCASSLAGGSSYEQYFGPGTRLTVT.

The chain combines TRBV6-5 with TRBJ1-3; possibly TRBD1 for D (6 bases). There are 15 residues in the CDR3. V was pared by 6 bases and J by 0 bases, with 12 bases between. Germline CDR1 reads MNHEY; CDR2 reads SVGAGI. The CDR3 region is CASSPWTASGNTIYF. CDR3 in DNA: TGTGCCAGCAGCCCTTGGACAGCCTCTGGAAACACCATATATTTT.

The rearrangement joins TRBV5-1 to TRBJ1-4; 8 nucleotides agree with TRBD1. CDR1 is SGHRS and CDR2 is YFSETQ in the germline V gene. With V trimmed by 4 bases and J by 7 bases, 6 bases remained unmatched. The CDR3 totals 14 residues. The CDR3 DNA is TGCGCCAGCAGCCCGGACAGGGAAAGTGAAAAACTGTTTTTT. This codes for CASSPDRESEKLFF.

The chain carries TRBV7-9 and TRBJ1-1; TRBD1 agrees at 7 bases. Germline lookup yields CDR1 SEHNR and CDR2 FQNEAQ (reference sequence). CDR3 length: 15 amino acids. The trim removed 4 bases at V and 3 bases at J, leaving 8 bases unmatched. CDR3 bases: TGTGCCAGCAGCTCACCGACAGGGAAGGACACTGAAGCTTTCTTT. This codes for CASSSPTGKDTEAFF. Variable domain in full (rest from reference TRBV7-9 and TRBJ1-1): DTGVSQNPRHKITKRGQNVTFRCDPISEHNRLYWYRQTLGQGPEFLTYFQNEAQLEKSRLLSDRFSAERPKGSFSTLEIQRTEQGDSAMYLCASSSPTGKDTEAFFGQGTRLTVV.

This chain connects TRBV2 to TRBJ2-7; TRBD2 matches at 8 bases. The CDR3 has 14 residues. Germline V gene data show CDR1 as SNHLY and CDR2 as FYNNEI. The V and J ends lost 3 bases and 4 bases, in that order; junction bases with no gene match: 5. The CDR3 bases are TGTGCCAGCAGTGACGGGGGGGGCCGGTACGAGCAGTACTTC. It translates to CASSDGGGRYEQYF.

The chain is built from TRBV14 and TRBJ2-5, with D unclear. Germline CDR1 SGHDN, CDR2 FVKESK. This CDR3 comprises 16 residues. V was trimmed by 0 bases and J by 2 bases, leaving 13 bases between them. The DNA of the CDR3 is TGTGCCAGCAGCCAAGAATGGGCCAACGAACAAGAGACCCAGTACTTC. It encodes CASSQEWANEQETQYF.

The V gene is TRBV18, the J gene TRBJ2-3; D might be TRBD1 (5 bases). CDR3 length: 14 residues. Looked up from germline, CDR1 is KGHSH and CDR2 is LQKENI. Trimming pared 2 bases from V and 4 bases from J, leaving 10 bases between. CDR3 amino acids: CASSPRGAADTQYF. CDR3 in DNA: TGTGCCAGCTCACCAAGGGGCGCGGCAGATACGCAGTATTTT.

The chain uses TRBV27 and TRBJ2-3, with TRBD2 identical over 9 bases. The CDR3 spans 16 residues. V dropped 4 bases and J dropped 0; count of bases not matched to a gene: 5. Germline loops: CDR1 MNHEY, CDR2 SMNVEV (reference sequence). As DNA, the CDR3 is TGTGCCAGCAGTTCGAGGCGGGGGGGAAGCACAGATACGCAGTATTTT. Encoded protein: CASSSRRGGSTDTQYF.

V and J are TRBV4-1 and TRBJ1-2, with 7 bases identical to TRBD1. V shed 0 bases, J shed 7 bases, and the junction held 2 bases outside the gene matches. CDR3 length equals 13 residues. Germline-derived CDR1 and CDR2 are MGHRA and YSYEKL. Written as DNA, the CDR3 is TGCGCCAGCAGCCAAGATAGGGGGCTTGGCTACACCTTC. It codes for CASSQDRGLGYTF.

V gene TRBV7-8 combines with J gene TRBJ1-5; the D is unclear. Germline V gene data show CDR1 as SGHVS and CDR2 as FQNEAQ. V was shortened by 5 bases and J by 4 bases, with 12 bases between the two germline ends. The CDR3 has 14 amino acids. The CDR3 nucleotides read TGTGCCAGCAGCCTCCTCGGGGTGAATCAGCCCCAGCATTTT. It is translated as CASSLLGVNQPQHF. Variable domain in full (rest from reference TRBV7-8 and TRBJ1-5): GAGVSQSPRYKVAKRGQDVALRCDPISGHVSLFWYQQALGQGPEFLTYFQNEAQLDKSGLPSDRFFAERPEGSVSTLKIQRTQQEDSAVYLCASSLLGVNQPQHFGDGTRLSIL.

The CDR3 DNA is TGTGCCAGCAGCACCCCAGGGTTCGTGCCCTACGAGCAGTACTTC. Translation gives CASSTPGFVPYEQYF. The chain couples TRBV11-2 to TRBJ2-5; D is perhaps TRBD1 (5 bases). The end of the DNA is better explained by TRBJ2-7, so the J call may be wrong. The CDR3 length is 15 residues. CDR1 is SGHAT, CDR2 FQNNGV, per germline.

V and J are TRBV5-1 and TRBJ2-7; TRBD1 matches at 8 bases. V trimming: 0 bases; J trimming: 2 bases; junction bases outside the gene matches: 10. The CDR3 sequence is 17 residues long. Germline CDR1 reads SGHRS; CDR2 reads YFSETQ. The CDR3 region is CASSLGQGFAGPYEQYF. CDR3 nucleotides: TGCGCCAGCAGCTTGGGACAGGGGTTCGCAGGTCCCTACGAGCAGTACTTC.